Listed here are 19 T cell receptor beta chains from one sample, sequenced in a study of T cell responses to AZD1222 COVID-19 vaccine. Profiled with immunoSEQ multiplex PCR; TCRdb holds only in-frame clones, not every one. The sample includes 90,000 to 150,000 clones, about 90% of them seen just once. Sequences were derived from peripheral blood, sampled on day 0 of AZD1222 vaccination. The source of these receptors is an adult in good health.

V is TRBV19 and J is TRBJ1-2, with D perhaps TRBD1 (6 bases). The germline V gene encodes CDR1 LNHDA and CDR2 SQIVND (reference sequence). This CDR3 comprises 12 residues. V lost 5 bases and J 7 bases, leaving 11 bases between the germline ends. The CDR3 DNA reads TGTGCCAGTAGTCGGTGGGACATTGGCTACACCTTC. It yields the protein CASSRWDIGYTF.

The chain carries TRBV30 and TRBJ1-2; D remains ambiguous. Germline assignment: CDR1 GTSNPN and CDR2 SVGIG (reference sequence). The V end was cut by 1 base, the J end by 8 bases, with 20 bases between. The CDR3 runs to 15 residues. CDR3 nucleotide sequence: TGTGCCTGGAGTGGAGGAGGGCCAAACCGGCTAGGCTACACCTTC. It codes for CAWSGGGPNRLGYTF.

On this clone itself: The junction shows a germline mismatch at one end, possibly a read error. The rearrangement joins TRBV7-7 to TRBJ1-5; 7 bases are a match to TRBD1. The CDR3 extends over 16 amino acids. Germline-derived CDR1 and CDR2 are SSHAT and FNYEAQ (reference sequence). The CDR3 DNA reads TGTGCTAGCAGCTTACTAGGGACAGAATGGAATCAGCCCCAGCATTTT. Its protein is CASSLLGTEWNQPQHF. The whole variable domain, filled in from reference TRBV7-7 and TRBJ1-5, reads GAGVSQSPRYKVTKRGQDVTLRCDPISSHATLYWYQQALGQGPEFLTYFNYEAQPDKSGLPSDRFSAERPEGSISTLTIQRTEQRDSAMYRCASSLLGTEWNQPQHFGDGTRLSIL.

This clone was observed a handful of times. The V gene is TRBV24-1, the J gene TRBJ2-2, with 8 bases lining up with TRBD1. Germline CDR1 KGHDR, CDR2 SFDVKD. V dropped 4 bases and J dropped 3; count of bases not matched to a gene: 6. This CDR3 contains 16 residues. CDR3 loop: CATSEPGQGDTGELFF. In DNA form, the CDR3 reads TGTGCCACCAGTGAGCCTGGACAGGGCGACACCGGGGAGCTGTTTTTT.

This rearrangement joins TRBV7-9 to TRBJ2-7; 8 bases are shared with TRBD2. J lost 11 bases, V lost 0 bases, and 3 bases had no gene match. The germline V gene has CDR1 SEHNR and CDR2 FQNEAQ (reference sequence). CDR3 length: 12 amino acids. The CDR3 reads CASSLARGVEYF. In DNA, the CDR3 is TGTGCCAGCAGCTTAGCGCGGGGGGTTGAGTACTTC.

The CDR3 protein is CATSRDRRGRAGEQYF. The CDR3 coding sequence is TGTGCCACCAGCAGAGATCGTAGAGGGAGGGCTGGCGAGCAGTACTTC. This rearrangement joins TRBV15 to TRBJ2-7; 7 bases match TRBD2. Germline V gene sequence: CDR1 LNHNV, CDR2 YYDKDF (reference sequence). The length of the CDR3 is 16 residues. With V trimmed by 0 bases and J by 6 bases, 11 bases remained unmatched.

The genes are TRBV10-1 and TRBJ2-7, with D possibly called TRBD1 or TRBD2 (5 bases each). Trimming cost V 6 bases and J 0 bases, with 15 bases left between them. Germline V lookup: CDR1 WNHNN, CDR2 SYGVQD (reference sequence). The CDR3 sequence is 15 residues long. DNA for the CDR3: TGCGCCAGCAGCCAGGGTCGAGGGGACTCCTACGAGCAGTACTTC. Protein: CASSQGRGDSYEQYF.

The chain joins TRBV5-5 to TRBJ2-5; possible D gene TRBD2, 6 bases. Germline V gives CDR1 SGHKS, CDR2 YYEKEE (reference sequence). The V end was cut by 4 bases, the J end by 5 bases, with 15 bases between. This CDR3 is built from 14 residues. The CDR3 is CASSPRLVWETQYF. DNA for the CDR3: TGTGCCAGCAGCCCTCGACTAGTATGGGAGACCCAGTACTTC.

The chain joins TRBV7-9 to TRBJ2-1, with D tentatively TRBD2 (6 bases). From germline, CDR1 is SEHNR and CDR2 FQNEAQ (reference sequence). V dropped 2 bases and J dropped 4 bases, with 18 bases sitting between them. This CDR3 spans 17 amino acids. The CDR3 is CASSLKVGSLRYNEQFF. Here the CDR3 DNA reads TGTGCCAGCAGCTTAAAGGTCGGGAGTCTTAGATACAATGAGCAGTTCTTC.

This chain links TRBV11-2 with TRBJ1-5; D is possibly TRBD1 (6 bases). This CDR3 is built from 13 residues. V was clipped by 5 bases and J by 2 bases, with 7 bases between them. Germline CDR1 reads SGHAT; CDR2 reads FQNNGV. The CDR3 sequence: CASSRQGNQPQHF. The CDR3 DNA reads as TGTGCCAGCAGCCGACAGGGCAATCAGCCCCAGCATTTT.

This chain links TRBV12-2 with TRBJ1-6; no check of the table's D call, TRBD1, against the DNA was made. TRBV12-2 is reported as a pseudogene. The CDR3 length is 16 residues. CDR3 nucleotides: TGTGCAAGTCGCCCAAGGTGGGGACAGGTAAATTCACCCCTCCACTTT. Residues: CASRPRWGQVNSPLHF.

The V gene is TRBV18, the J gene TRBJ1-5; 9 bases match TRBD1. The CDR3 is 15 residues long. Germline V gene sequence: CDR1 KGHSH, CDR2 LQKENI. Trimming removed 6 bases from V and 5 bases from J; junction bases left unmatched: 8. Here the CDR3 DNA reads TGTGCCAGCTCGCTCGGGACAGGGAGGTATCAGCCCCAGCATTTT. Translation gives CASSLGTGRYQPQHF.

This clone was detected a few times. The chain joins TRBV14 to TRBJ2-7; tentatively, D is TRBD1 (6 bases). Deletions cut 0 bases from V and 2 bases from J, with 11 bases between. The CDR3 consists of 15 residues. Per the germline V gene, CDR1 is SGHDN and CDR2 is FVKESK. CDR3 DNA sequence: TGTGCCAGCAGCCAAGATCCGGGACAAGCCTACGAGCAGTACTTC. Protein product: CASSQDPGQAYEQYF.

The chain combines TRBV29-1 with TRBJ1-2, with 7 bases lining up with TRBD1. V shed 4 bases and J 4 bases; nucleotides not matched to a gene: 9. Per germline, CDR1 SQVTM and CDR2 ANQGSEA. This CDR3 contains 14 residues. The CDR3 region is CSVVGSTGAYGYTF. DNA of the CDR3: TGCAGCGTTGTCGGATCTACAGGGGCCTATGGCTACACCTTC.

The chain carries TRBV29-1 and TRBJ1-1; 7 bases map to TRBD1. Germline CDR1 reads SQVTM; CDR2 reads ANQGSEA. The CDR3 has 14 residues. Germline trimming cut 3 bases from V and 2 bases from J; bases unmatched to any gene: 6. CDR3 DNA: TGCAGCGTTGACCAGGGGGGCGGTAACACTGAAGCTTTCTTT. Protein: CSVDQGGGNTEAFF. Combining the CDR3 with reference TRBV29-1 and TRBJ1-1 gives the whole variable domain SAVISQKPSRDICQRGTSLTIQCQVDSQVTMMFWYRQQPGQSLTLIATANQGSEATYESGFVIDKFPISRPNLTFSTLTVSNMSPEDSSIYLCSVDQGGGNTEAFFGQGTRLTVV.

Comment on this clone: Other DNA sequences of this sample code for an identical CDR3. The V call is TRBV30, the J call TRBJ1-1; the match to TRBD1 covers 10 bases. Per the germline V gene, CDR1 is GTSNPN and CDR2 is SVGIG (reference sequence). CDR3 length equals 13 residues. V was clipped by 2 bases and J by 4 bases; unmatched bases: 1. The CDR3: CAWSRDRGTEAFF. CDR3 DNA: TGTGCCTGGAGTAGGGACAGGGGCACTGAAGCTTTCTTT.

The chain joins TRBV2 to TRBJ2-1; 8 nucleotides align to TRBD2. This CDR3 is built from 11 residues. Per germline, CDR1 SNHLY and CDR2 FYNNEI. The junction had 3 bases not matched to a gene; V was cut back by 4 bases and J by 13 bases. The CDR3 protein is CASSVAGGQFF. Here the CDR3 DNA reads TGTGCCAGCAGTGTGGCGGGGGGTCAGTTCTTC.

This clone was observed a few times. The chain joins TRBV6-1 to TRBJ1-2, with TRBD1 as a possible D gene (6 bases). The CDR3 length is 15 residues. V was clipped by 2 bases and J by 4 bases, with 14 bases between them. The germline V gene encodes CDR1 MNHNS and CDR2 SASEGT. As DNA, the CDR3 is TGTGCCAGCAGTGAAACCAGGGGAGGGGGCTATGGCTACACCTTC. Translated: CASSETRGGGYGYTF.

The V and J genes are TRBV27 and TRBJ2-1, with a possible D match to TRBD1 (5 bases). CDR3 length: 15 amino acids. Germline CDR1 is MNHEY and CDR2 is SMNVEV (reference sequence). The V and J ends lost 7 bases and 6 bases respectively, with 19 bases between them. The CDR3 here is CASTPQGVLGNEQFF. For the CDR3, the DNA is TGTGCCAGCACCCCCCAAGGGGTCTTAGGCAATGAGCAGTTCTTC.